These 14 T cell receptor beta chains share one sample of origin, sequenced in a study of vaccination and CD4 T cells after COVID-19. The Oncomine TCR Beta short-read assay sequenced DNA from cultured CD4+ T cells. MiXCR, applied by TCRdb to the PCR reads, yields one record per CDR3 protein. The data hold over 12,000 distinct CDR3 sequences, with less than 60% observed a single time. The treatment is: roughly ten-day PBMC culture with coronavirus spike peptide pools or control peptides (ViraFEST assay). These receptors' targets are unknown. The source material was cultured CD4+ T cells from blood, sampled after SARS-CoV-2 vaccination. Every receptor here comes from a human donor with COVID-19.

Only a few counts were recorded for this clonotype. The rearrangement joins TRBV19 to TRBJ1-2; D not resolved. The CDR3 spans 12 residues. V lost 5 bases to trimming and J lost 5 bases, with 9 bases between them. Germline CDR1 and CDR2: LNHDA and SQIVND (reference sequence). The CDR3 DNA is TGTGCCAGTAGTCTCATGGGTTATGGCTACACCTTC. Translating it yields CASSLMGYGYTF.

The chain employs TRBV19 and TRBJ1-5, with no clear D. Germline CDR1 LNHDA, CDR2 SQIVND (reference sequence). The V and J ends lost 3 bases and 5 bases respectively, with 11 bases between them. This CDR3 region has 14 residues. For the CDR3, the DNA is TGTGCCAGTAGTATCGGGTACGCTGATCAGCCCCAGCATTTT. Its protein product is CASSIGYADQPQHF. Supplemented by reference TRBV19 and TRBJ1-5, the full variable domain reads DGGITQSPKYLFRKEGQNVTLSCEQNLNHDAMYWYRQDPGQGLRLIYYSQIVNDFQKGDIAEGYSVSREKKESFPLTVTSAQKNPTAFYLCASSIGYADQPQHFGDGTRLSIL.

This clonotype was counted a few times. The chain uses TRBV7-6 and TRBJ1-5; possibly TRBD1 for D (5 bases). Germline V gene sequence: CDR1 SGHVS, CDR2 FNYEAQ. CDR3 length equals 15 residues. The V end lost 5 bases, the J end lost 1 base, and 12 bases lay between the germline ends. CDR3 nucleotides: TGTGCCAGCAGCCCCGGCGGGGGGAGCAATCAGCCCCAGCATTTT. Protein sequence: CASSPGGGSNQPQHF.

This chain joins TRBV9 and TRBJ2-5; 9 bases are shared with TRBD2. With 3 bases clipped from V and 2 bases from J, the junction kept 5 bases outside the gene matches. The CDR3 contains 15 residues. Germline CDR1 and CDR2: SGDLS and YYNGEE. The CDR3 sequence is CASSARSGGQETQYF. Here the CDR3 DNA reads TGTGCCAGCAGCGCCCGTAGCGGGGGACAAGAGACCCAGTACTTC.

The chain is built from TRBV20-1 and TRBJ1-2; TRBD1 is a possible D gene (5 bases). CDR3 size: 14 residues. Trimming removed 6 bases from V and 3 bases from J, with 17 bases in between. Germline CDR1 is DFQATT and CDR2 is SNEGSKA (reference sequence). The CDR3 DNA follows: TGCAGTGCCCAGGGACTTATGAAGGACTATGGCTACACCTTC. Protein sequence: CSAQGLMKDYGYTF.

This rearrangement joins TRBV7-3 to TRBJ1-6, with 7 bases matching TRBD1. V was pared by 5 bases and J by 9 bases, with 7 bases of the junction left unmatched. CDR3 size: 14 residues. Germline assignment: CDR1 SGHTA and CDR2 FQGTGA. The CDR3 loop reads CASSLGTVASPLHF. DNA for the CDR3: TGTGCCAGCAGCCTCGGGACAGTGGCTTCACCCCTCCACTTT. Looking up the rest from reference TRBV7-3 and TRBJ1-6 gives the full variable domain: GAGVSQTPSNKVTEKGKYVELRCDPISGHTALYWYRQSLGQGPEFLIYFQGTGAADDSGLPNDRFFAVRPEGSVSTLKIQRTERGDSAVYLCASSLGTVASPLHFGNGTRLTVT.

The J gene is TRBJ2-5, the V gene TRBV7-2, with 9 bases fitting TRBD2. Losses at the gene ends were 2 bases for V and 5 bases for J; bases not matched to a gene: 9. Germline V CDR1 and CDR2: SGHTA, FQGNSA. The CDR3 has 16 residues. The CDR3 region is CASSLLAGIVGETQYF. CDR3 bases: TGTGCCAGCAGCTTACTAGCGGGGATAGTAGGGGAGACCCAGTACTTC.

The chain uses TRBV7-2 and TRBJ2-2; D tentatively reads TRBD1 or TRBD2 (6 bases each). The germline CDR1 and CDR2 sequences are SGHTA and FQGNSA. The CDR3 loop spans 15 amino acids. The germline V and J ends were trimmed by 1 base and 4 bases, with 10 bases remaining between them. The CDR3 reads CASSLGGAGTGELFF. The CDR3, as DNA: TGTGCCAGCAGCTTAGGGGGGGCGGGCACCGGGGAGCTGTTTTTT.

The genes are TRBV28 and TRBJ2-3, with D unresolved. This CDR3 spans 12 amino acids. V was clipped by 3 bases and J by 2 bases, with 3 bases between them. Germline assignment: CDR1 MDHEN and CDR2 SYDVKM. CDR3 protein: CASSLPTDTQYF. For the CDR3, the DNA is TGTGCCAGCAGTTTGCCCACAGATACGCAGTATTTT.

The chain carries TRBV6-5 and TRBJ2-1, with D perhaps matching TRBD2 (6 bases). The length of the CDR3 is 13 residues. Germline assignment: CDR1 MNHEY and CDR2 SVGAGI. V shed 0 bases and J shed 7 bases, with 7 bases lying between them. The DNA of the CDR3 is TGTGCCAGCAGTTACTCGGAGGGAAATGAGCAGTTCTTC. Amino acids: CASSYSEGNEQFF.

The rearrangement joins TRBV6-1 to TRBJ2-2, with D possibly being TRBD2 (6 bases). This CDR3 comprises 14 residues. CDR1 MNHNS and CDR2 SASEGT come from the germline V gene. The V and J ends lost 5 bases and 4 bases respectively, with 11 bases between them. The CDR3 sequence is CASSRDSFTGELFF. In nucleotides, the CDR3 is TGTGCCAGCAGTCGGGACTCGTTCACCGGGGAGCTGTTTTTT.

This chain joins TRBV30 and TRBJ2-1; 8 nucleotides match TRBD2. Germline loops: CDR1 GTSNPN, CDR2 SVGIG (reference sequence). J lost 8 bases, V lost 4 bases, and 7 bases had no gene match. This CDR3 is 13 amino acids long. DNA of the CDR3: TGTGCCTGGACGGCGGGGGGTATCTATGAGCAGTTCTTC. Translation: CAWTAGGIYEQFF.

This clonotype was detected a few times. This chain uses TRBV7-9 with TRBJ2-2, with unresolved D. Trimming took off 6 bases at V and 6 bases at J, with 23 bases between the two ends. The CDR3 has 17 residues. Germline V gene data show CDR1 as SEHNR and CDR2 as FQNEAQ (reference sequence). CDR3 sequence (DNA): TGTGCCAGCAGTTTCCCTGGGGTCCCTAGTTGGGCCGGGGAGCTGTTTTTT. The encoded protein is CASSFPGVPSWAGELFF.

The V call is TRBV6-1, the J call TRBJ2-3; perhaps TRBD1 as D (7 bases). Germline CDR1 and CDR2: MNHNS and SASEGT. Trimming stripped 6 bases from V and 6 bases from J, with 13 bases between. The CDR3 loop spans 13 amino acids. CDR3: CASRSQGRDTQYF. The CDR3 DNA follows: TGTGCCAGCAGGTCACAGGGGAGGGATACGCAGTATTTT.